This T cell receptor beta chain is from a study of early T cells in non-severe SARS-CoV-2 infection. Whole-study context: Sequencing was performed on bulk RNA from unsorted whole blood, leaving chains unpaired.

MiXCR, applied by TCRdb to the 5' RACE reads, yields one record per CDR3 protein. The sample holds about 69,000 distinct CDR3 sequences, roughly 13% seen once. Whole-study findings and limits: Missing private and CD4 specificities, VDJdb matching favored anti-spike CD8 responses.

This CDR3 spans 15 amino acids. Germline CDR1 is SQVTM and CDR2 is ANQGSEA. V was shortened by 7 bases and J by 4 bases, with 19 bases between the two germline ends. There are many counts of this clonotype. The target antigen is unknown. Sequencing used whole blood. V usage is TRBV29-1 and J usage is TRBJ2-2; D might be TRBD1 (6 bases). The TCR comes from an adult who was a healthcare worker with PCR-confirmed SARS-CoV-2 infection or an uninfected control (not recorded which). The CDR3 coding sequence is TGCAGCGGGTGGATACACAGGGACGGCACCGGGGAGCTGTTTTTT. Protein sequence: CSGWIHRDGTGELFF.